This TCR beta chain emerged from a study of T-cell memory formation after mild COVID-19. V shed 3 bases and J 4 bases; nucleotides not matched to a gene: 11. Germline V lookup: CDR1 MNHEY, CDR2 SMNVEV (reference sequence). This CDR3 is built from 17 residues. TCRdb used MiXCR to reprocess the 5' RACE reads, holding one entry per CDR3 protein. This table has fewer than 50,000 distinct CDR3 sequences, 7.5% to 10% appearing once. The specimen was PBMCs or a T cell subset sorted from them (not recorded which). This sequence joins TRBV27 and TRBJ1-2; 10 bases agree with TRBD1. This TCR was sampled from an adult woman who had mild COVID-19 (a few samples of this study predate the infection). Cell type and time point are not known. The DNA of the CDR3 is TGTGCCAGCAGTTTTAAGGGACAGGGGTTCGGGGGCTATGGCTACACCTTC. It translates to CASSFKGQGFGGYGYTF.